Shown below are 5 T cell receptor beta chains from a single sample sequenced in a study of OX40 agonist ivuxolimab in advanced cancers. Profiled with immunoSEQ multiplex PCR; TCRdb holds only in-frame clones, not every one. The sample shows 50,000 to 80,000 clones, around 93% of them seen only once. The sample in question was CD4+ or CD8+ T cells sorted from blood, obtained in a trial of the OX40 agonist ivuxolimab. These receptors were collected from an adult with an advanced solid tumor such as melanoma, head and neck, liver or kidney cancer.

V usage is TRBV18 and J usage is TRBJ2-1; D is ambiguous. The V end lost 6 bases, the J end lost 6 bases, and 18 bases lay between the germline ends. CDR3 size: 15 residues. Germline CDR1 is KGHSH and CDR2 is LQKENI. CDR3 region: CASSSSIEETNEQFF. CDR3 DNA sequence: TGTGCCAGCTCCTCGTCGATAGAGGAGACCAATGAGCAGTTCTTC.

The rearrangement links TRBV7-2 to TRBJ2-5; the D gene is possibly TRBD1 (5 bases). The V gene lost 1 base and the J gene lost 7 bases, with 13 bases spanning the gap. The CDR3 sequence is 14 residues long. Germline CDR1 SGHTA, CDR2 FQGNSA. For the CDR3, the DNA is TGTGCCAGCAGCTTAGGCAGGGAAAGGGGGACCCAGTACTTC. Amino acids: CASSLGRERGTQYF.

The chain combines TRBV5-1 with TRBJ2-7, with a possible D match to TRBD1 (6 bases). The germline CDR1 and CDR2 sequences are SGHRS and YFSETQ. There are 15 residues in the CDR3. Trimming pared 0 bases from V and 5 bases from J, leaving 15 bases between. The CDR3 here is CASSLALDSKHEQYF. CDR3 sequence (DNA): TGCGCCAGCAGCTTGGCCTTGGACAGTAAACACGAGCAGTACTTC. Drawing the rest from reference TRBV5-1 and TRBJ2-7, the complete variable domain is KAGVTQTPRYLIKTRGQQVTLSCSPISGHRSVSWYQQTPGQGLQFLFEYFSETQRNKGNFPGRFSGRQFSNSRSEMNVSTLELGDSALYLCASSLALDSKHEQYFGPGTRLTVT.

This clone was counted a single time. This rearrangement joins TRBV7-2 to TRBJ2-1, with 9 bases aligning to TRBD1. Germline CDR1 is SGHTA and CDR2 is FQGNSA. Unmatched junction bases numbered 14, after V lost 5 bases and J lost 15 bases. The CDR3 sequence is 14 residues long. CDR3 residues: CASSKQRGQGSLFF. DNA for the CDR3: TGTGCCAGCAGCAAGCAGAGGGGACAGGGCTCTCTGTTCTTC.

This chain uses TRBV18 with TRBJ2-6; 9 bases line up with TRBD1. V shed 3 bases, J shed 0 bases, and the junction held 15 bases outside the gene matches. The germline CDR1 and CDR2 sequences are KGHSH and LQKENI. This CDR3 comprises 21 residues. This chain's CDR3 is CASSPLGTGPSISSGANVLTF. The CDR3, as DNA: TGTGCCAGCTCACCGTTGGGGACAGGGCCCTCAATAAGCTCTGGGGCCAACGTCCTGACTTTC.